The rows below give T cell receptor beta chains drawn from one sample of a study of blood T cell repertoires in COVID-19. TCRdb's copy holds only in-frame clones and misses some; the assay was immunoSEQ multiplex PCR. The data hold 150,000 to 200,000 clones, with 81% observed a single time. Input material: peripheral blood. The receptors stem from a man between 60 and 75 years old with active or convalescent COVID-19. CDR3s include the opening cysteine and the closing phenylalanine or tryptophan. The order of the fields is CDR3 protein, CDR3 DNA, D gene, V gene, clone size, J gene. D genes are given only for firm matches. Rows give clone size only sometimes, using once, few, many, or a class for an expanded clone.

CDR3 protein: CASSSSPGTGASSEKFF
CDR3 DNA: TGTGCCAGCAGCTCCTCCCCGGGGACAGGGGCCTCAAGTGAGAAGTTCTTC
D gene: TRBD1
V gene: TRBV9
clone size: .
J gene: TRBJ2-1

CDR3 protein: CSVARDRGPSGELFF
CDR3 DNA: TGCAGCGTTGCTCGGGACAGGGGGCCTAGCGGGGAGCTGTTTTTT
D gene: TRBD1
V gene: TRBV29-1
clone size: .
J gene: TRBJ2-2

CDR3 protein: CASSLATGGELFF
CDR3 DNA: TGTGCCAGCAGTTTAGCGACAGGCGGGGAGCTGTTTTTT
D gene: .
V gene: TRBV12-3/TRBV12-4
clone size: .
J gene: TRBJ2-2

CDR3 protein: CASSLGQGAYEQYF
CDR3 DNA: TGCGCCAGCAGCTTGGGACAGGGGGCCTACGAGCAGTACTTC
D gene: TRBD1
V gene: TRBV5-1
clone size: once
J gene: TRBJ2-7

CDR3 protein: CASRLAYSTDTQYF
CDR3 DNA: TGTGCCAGCAGGCTAGCATATAGCACAGATACGCAGTATTTT
D gene: .
V gene: TRBV6-5
clone size: few
J gene: TRBJ2-3

CDR3 protein: CASSSPFAGGPRDTQYF
CDR3 DNA: TGTGCCAGCAGCTCCCCTTTTGCGGGAGGGCCCCGGGATACGCAGTATTTT
D gene: TRBD2
V gene: TRBV7-9
clone size: .
J gene: TRBJ2-3

CDR3 protein: CASSENVQQETQYF
CDR3 DNA: TGCGCCAGCAGTGAAAACGTCCAGCAAGAGACCCAGTACTTC
D gene: .
V gene: TRBV10-1
clone size: .
J gene: TRBJ2-5

CDR3 protein: CASSPESSYEQYF
CDR3 DNA: TGTGCCAGCAGCCCCGAGAGCTCCTACGAGCAGTACTTC
D gene: .
V gene: TRBV7-6
clone size: .
J gene: TRBJ2-7

CDR3 protein: CASSQERTGSGNTIYF
CDR3 DNA: TGTGCCAGCAGCCAAGAGAGGACAGGCTCTGGAAACACCATATATTTT
D gene: TRBD1
V gene: TRBV3-1/TRBV3-2
clone size: .
J gene: TRBJ1-3

CDR3 protein: CASSPGQVGNTIYF
CDR3 DNA: TGCGCCAGCAGCCCGGGACAGGTCGGAAACACCATATATTTT
D gene: TRBD1
V gene: TRBV5-1
clone size: once
J gene: TRBJ1-3

CDR3 protein: CASSSVADNEQFF
CDR3 DNA: TGTGCCAGCAGTTCGGTAGCAGACAATGAGCAGTTCTTC
D gene: .
V gene: TRBV6-6
clone size: .
J gene: TRBJ2-1

CDR3 protein: CASGQGYGYTF
CDR3 DNA: TGTGCCTCAGGACAGGGCTATGGCTACACCTTC
D gene: TRBD1
V gene: TRBV6-5
clone size: .
J gene: TRBJ1-2

CDR3 protein: CASSLAGGKGNEQFF
CDR3 DNA: TGTGCCAGCAGCTTAGCGGGGGGCAAGGGCAATGAGCAGTTCTTC
D gene: .
V gene: TRBV11-3
clone size: .
J gene: TRBJ2-1

CDR3 protein: CASSMDRFSPLHF
CDR3 DNA: TGTGCCAGCAGCATGGACAGATTTTCACCCCTCCACTTT
D gene: .
V gene: TRBV7-2
clone size: .
J gene: TRBJ1-6

CDR3 protein: CASSYISGRGSYEQYF
CDR3 DNA: TGTGCCAGCAGTTACATTAGCGGGAGGGGCTCCTACGAGCAGTACTTC
D gene: TRBD2
V gene: TRBV6-5
clone size: .
J gene: TRBJ2-7

CDR3 protein: CASSIAGKGAYEQYF
CDR3 DNA: TGTGCCAGTAGTATAGCTGGAAAGGGGGCGTACGAGCAGTACTTC
D gene: TRBD1
V gene: TRBV19
clone size: .
J gene: TRBJ2-7

CDR3 protein: CASSKVGGGRFSYEQYF
CDR3 DNA: TGTGCCAGCAGCAAAGTAGGCGGCGGGAGGTTCTCCTACGAGCAGTACTTC
D gene: .
V gene: TRBV21-1
clone size: .
J gene: TRBJ2-7

CDR3 protein: CASSVVRGASNQPQHF
CDR3 DNA: TGTGCCAGCAGCGTAGTTCGGGGGGCAAGCAATCAGCCCCAGCATTTT
D gene: .
V gene: TRBV9
clone size: .
J gene: TRBJ1-5

CDR3 protein: CASSPTGRDEQYF
CDR3 DNA: TGTGCCAGCAGCCCGACAGGGCGGGACGAGCAGTACTTC
D gene: TRBD1
V gene: TRBV7-3
clone size: .
J gene: TRBJ2-7

CDR3 protein: CASSPDYTEAFF
CDR3 DNA: TGTGCCAGCAGCCCTGACTACACTGAAGCTTTCTTT
D gene: .
V gene: TRBV3-1/TRBV3-2
clone size: few
J gene: TRBJ1-1

CDR3 protein: CASSSGLVQFF
CDR3 DNA: TGTGCCAGCAGTTCGGGTTTGGTGCAGTTCTTC
D gene: .
V gene: TRBV6-5
clone size: few
J gene: TRBJ2-1

CDR3 protein: CASSLRSLFEQYF
CDR3 DNA: TGTGCCAGCAGCCTACGGAGTCTCTTCGAGCAGTACTTC
D gene: .
V gene: TRBV6-6
clone size: .
J gene: TRBJ2-7

CDR3 protein: CASSLGLADNEQFF
CDR3 DNA: TGTGCCAGTAGTTTGGGACTAGCGGACAATGAGCAGTTCTTC
D gene: TRBD2
V gene: TRBV19
clone size: .
J gene: TRBJ2-1

CDR3 protein: CASSYGQGGQPQHF
CDR3 DNA: TGTGCCAGCAGCTATGGACAGGGAGGTCAGCCCCAGCATTTT
D gene: TRBD1
V gene: TRBV7-2
clone size: .
J gene: TRBJ1-5

CDR3 protein: CASSQTGGNVDEQFF
CDR3 DNA: TGTGCCAGCAGCCAAACAGGGGGCAATGTCGATGAGCAGTTCTTC
D gene: TRBD1
V gene: TRBV3-1/TRBV3-2
clone size: .
J gene: TRBJ2-1

CDR3 protein: CASSPQEGSNQPQHF
CDR3 DNA: TGTGCCAGCAGTCCCCAGGAGGGGAGCAATCAGCCCCAGCATTTT
D gene: .
V gene: TRBV2
clone size: .
J gene: TRBJ1-5

CDR3 protein: CASSLGGRGGTTDTQYF
CDR3 DNA: TGTGCCAGCAGCTTAGGAGGACGGGGGGGAACCACAGATACGCAGTATTTT
D gene: TRBD2
V gene: TRBV7-6
clone size: .
J gene: TRBJ2-3

CDR3 protein: CASSLGRSGGAVKQYF
CDR3 DNA: TGTGCCAGCAGCTTGGGGCGAAGCGGGGGGGCCGTCAAGCAGTACTTC
D gene: TRBD2
V gene: TRBV5-4
clone size: once
J gene: TRBJ2-7

CDR3 protein: CASSPTGSGNTIYF
CDR3 DNA: TGTGCCAGCAGTCCCACCGGTTCTGGAAACACCATATATTTT
D gene: .
V gene: TRBV6-4
clone size: .
J gene: TRBJ1-3

CDR3 protein: CASREDRANYGYTF
CDR3 DNA: TGTGCCAGTAGAGAGGACAGGGCAAACTATGGCTACACCTTC
D gene: TRBD1
V gene: TRBV19
clone size: .
J gene: TRBJ1-2

CDR3 protein: CASSEAGETQYF
CDR3 DNA: TGTGCCAGCAGTGAAGCGGGCGAGACCCAGTACTTC
D gene: .
V gene: TRBV6-1
clone size: .
J gene: TRBJ2-5

CDR3 protein: CATSDLHDGDSGANVLTF
CDR3 DNA: TGTGCCACCAGTGATTTGCATGACGGAGACTCTGGGGCCAACGTCCTGACTTTC
D gene: .
V gene: TRBV24-1
clone size: .
J gene: TRBJ2-6

CDR3 protein: CASRTGDSTDTQYF
CDR3 DNA: TGTGCCAGCAGGACAGGGGATAGCACAGATACGCAGTATTTT
D gene: TRBD1
V gene: TRBV6-5
clone size: .
J gene: TRBJ2-3

CDR3 protein: CASSPGLAGGRPSTDTQYF
CDR3 DNA: TGTGCCAGCAGCCCAGGACTAGCGGGGGGGCGTCCTAGCACAGATACGCAGTATTTT
D gene: TRBD2
V gene: TRBV9
clone size: .
J gene: TRBJ2-3

CDR3 protein: CASGLGLAGGDGELFF
CDR3 DNA: TGCGCCAGCGGACTTGGACTAGCGGGAGGTGACGGGGAGCTGTTTTTT
D gene: TRBD2
V gene: TRBV5-1
clone size: .
J gene: TRBJ2-2

CDR3 protein: CASSPPGQSYEQYF
CDR3 DNA: TGTGCCAGCAGCCCCCCGGGACAGAGCTACGAGCAGTACTTC
D gene: TRBD1
V gene: TRBV5-4
clone size: .
J gene: TRBJ2-7

CDR3 protein: CASSPGTGGLTEQYF
CDR3 DNA: TGTGCCAGCAGCCCCGGGACAGGGGGTCTGACGGAGCAGTACTTC
D gene: TRBD1
V gene: TRBV7-2
clone size: .
J gene: TRBJ2-7

CDR3 protein: CASSRQGTTNEKLFF
CDR3 DNA: TGTGCCAGCAGCCGACAGGGGACAACTAATGAAAAACTGTTTTTT
D gene: TRBD1
V gene: TRBV2
clone size: .
J gene: TRBJ1-4